The next 21 T cell receptor beta chains were all read from a single sample in a study of shared clonotypes between healthy human individuals. The protocol was immunoSEQ multiplex PCR, while the TCRdb copy is restricted to in-frame clones and leaves out a portion. The sample lists about 2.1 million clones; about 94% were seen once. CD45RO-negative cells were positively selected for CCR7, leaving out terminally differentiated effector memory CD45RA+ cells. The sequencing input was naive CD8+ T cells from PBMCs. Every receptor here comes from a young man in good health. Some clones in this sample may be carry-over from other donors' samples.

The sample holds one count of this clone. The rearrangement joins TRBV27 to TRBJ2-7, with TRBD2 matching 7 bases. The CDR3 is made up of 16 amino acids. With 5 bases clipped from V and 5 bases from J, the junction kept 15 bases outside the gene matches. The germline gives CDR1 MNHEY, CDR2 SMNVEV (reference sequence). The CDR3 DNA follows: TGTGCCAGCAGTCCAAATCCCCTAGCGGCAGGGAACGAGCAGTACTTC. Translation gives CASSPNPLAAGNEQYF.

On this clone: The sample contains more than one DNA sequence encoding this CDR3. V and J are TRBV11-2 and TRBJ2-7; no firm D call. CDR1 and CDR2 (germline): SGHAT, FQNNGV. The germline V and J ends were trimmed by 1 base and 1 base, with 5 bases remaining between them. The CDR3 has 13 amino acids. The CDR3 DNA is TGTGCCAGCAGCTTAGGGCAATCCTACGAGCAGTACTTC. It yields the protein CASSLGQSYEQYF.

This rearrangement joins TRBV7-7 to TRBJ2-1; 7 bases fit TRBD2. J lost 2 bases, V lost 0 bases, and 7 bases had no gene match. The germline gives CDR1 SSHAT, CDR2 FNYEAQ (reference sequence). This CDR3 is 17 amino acids long. CDR3 loop: CASSLAPGGSPYNEQFF. For the CDR3, the DNA is TGTGCCAGCAGCTTAGCCCCGGGGGGTAGCCCCTACAATGAGCAGTTCTTC.

The V gene is TRBV30, the J gene TRBJ1-1, with 11 bases identical to TRBD1. The V segment lost 8 bases and the J segment 4 bases; nucleotides outside the gene matches: 9. The CDR3 consists of 14 residues. Germline values: CDR1 GTSNPN, CDR2 SVGIG (reference sequence). In DNA form, the CDR3 reads TGTGCCGGATCCTTAGGGACAGGGGGCACTGAAGCTTTCTTT. This codes for CAGSLGTGGTEAFF.

The V gene is TRBV30, the J gene TRBJ1-2, with D possibly TRBD1 on 5 matching bases. There are 14 residues in the CDR3. Germline CDR1 GTSNPN, CDR2 SVGIG (reference sequence). V lost 2 bases, J lost 6 bases, and 16 bases lay in between. CDR3: CAWSTTGLGDGYTF. In nucleotides, the CDR3 is TGTGCCTGGAGTACGACGGGACTTGGGGATGGCTACACCTTC. The variable domain in full, completed from reference TRBV30 and TRBJ1-2, reads SQTIHQWPATLVQPVGSPLSLECTVEGTSNPNLYWYRQAAGRGLQLLFYSVGIGQISSEVPQNLSASRPQDRQFILSSKKLLLSDSGFYLCAWSTTGLGDGYTFGSGTRLTVV.

Worth noting for this clone: This sample also contains other DNA sequences that code for the same CDR3. V and J are TRBV27 and TRBJ2-1; D may be TRBD2 (5 bases). V lost 7 bases and J 1 base, leaving 11 bases between the germline ends. The CDR3 consists of 14 residues. Germline CDR1 is MNHEY and CDR2 is SMNVEV (reference sequence). The DNA of the CDR3 is TGTGCCAGCACCTCGGGCGGGTCCTACAATGAGCAGTTCTTC. It encodes CASTSGGSYNEQFF.

The table lists this clone with a count of one. The chain has TRBV5-6 and TRBJ1-1; D is ambiguous. The CDR3 is 12 residues long. The V gene's germline CDR1 is SGHDT and CDR2 YYEEEE. The germline V and J ends were trimmed by 2 bases and 0 bases, with 2 bases remaining between them. The DNA for the CDR3 is TGTGCCAGCAGCTTCGTGAACACTGAAGCTTTCTTT. This codes for CASSFVNTEAFF. Looking up the rest from reference TRBV5-6 and TRBJ1-1 gives the full variable domain: DAGVTQSPTHLIKTRGQQVTLRCSPKSGHDTVSWYQQALGQGPQFIFQYYEEEERQRGNFPDRFSGHQFPNYSSELNVNALLLGDSALYLCASSFVNTEAFFGQGTRLTVV.

This chain uses TRBV9 with TRBJ1-2; perhaps TRBD1 as D (6 bases). V dropped 4 bases and J dropped 3 bases, with 19 bases sitting between them. The CDR3 has 16 residues. Germline values: CDR1 SGDLS, CDR2 YYNGEE. The CDR3 loop reads CASSHPRAGVDYGYTF. CDR3 nucleotides: TGTGCCAGCAGCCACCCGAGGGCAGGGGTGGACTATGGCTACACCTTC.

The chain carries TRBV7-6 and TRBJ2-2; 8 positions match TRBD2. The CDR3 totals 13 residues. The germline gives CDR1 SGHVS, CDR2 FNYEAQ. V trimming: 4 bases; J trimming: 7 bases; junction bases outside the gene matches: 2. The CDR3 loop is CASSSREGGELFF. CDR3 in DNA: TGTGCCAGCAGCTCCCGGGAGGGCGGGGAGCTGTTTTTT.

CDR3 region: CASSLVLYTGTSGLVVQFF. CDR3 DNA sequence: TGTGCCAGCAGCTTAGTGCTTTACACCGGGACTAGCGGACTTGTAGTGCAGTTCTTC. The chain employs TRBV7-9 and TRBJ2-1; TRBD2 matches 11 bases. The CDR3 is 19 residues long. V trimming: 1 base; J trimming: 12 bases; junction bases outside the gene matches: 20. The germline gives CDR1 SEHNR, CDR2 FQNEAQ (reference sequence).

The CDR3 nucleotides are TGTGCCAGTAGTATAGGGTACAGTAGCGAGCAGTACTTC. This translates into CASSIGYSSEQYF. This sequence joins TRBV19 and TRBJ2-7; the D is unclear. Trimming removed 1 base from V and 6 bases from J, with 10 bases in between. The CDR3 runs to 13 residues. Germline CDR1 and CDR2: LNHDA and SQIVND (reference sequence).

The CDR3 here is CASSLRRETYNEQFF. The CDR3 nucleotides read TGTGCCAGCAGTCTTAGACGGGAAACCTACAATGAGCAGTTCTTC. The genes are TRBV27 and TRBJ2-1, with D perhaps TRBD2 (5 bases). The germline gives CDR1 MNHEY, CDR2 SMNVEV (reference sequence). V lost 5 bases and J 2 bases, leaving 13 bases between the germline ends. The CDR3 is 15 amino acids.

This clone was recorded once. This chain links TRBV5-1 with TRBJ1-2; unclear D gene. The V and J ends lost 2 bases and 8 bases respectively, with 4 bases between them. The V gene's germline CDR1 is SGHRS and CDR2 YFSETQ. CDR3 size: 10 residues. The CDR3 DNA follows: TGCGCCAGCAGCTTCGTAGGCTACACCTTC. This encodes CASSFVGYTF.

This chain links TRBV15 with TRBJ2-1; 8 bases line up with TRBD2. Germline CDR1 LNHNV, CDR2 YYDKDF (reference sequence). CDR3 length: 16 residues. V dropped 10 bases and J dropped 7; count of bases not matched to a gene: 18. The CDR3 nucleotides read TGTGCCATCGATACAGGAGCGGGAGTAATAGGGAATGAGCAGTTCTTC. It is translated as CAIDTGAGVIGNEQFF.

The gene calls are TRBV11-1 and TRBJ2-1, with 13 nucleotides matching TRBD2. This CDR3 is 15 amino acids long. The germline V gene has CDR1 SGHAT and CDR2 FQDESV (reference sequence). J lost 10 bases, V lost 5 bases, and 8 bases had no gene match. For the CDR3, the DNA is TGTGCCAGCAGCGCTGGACTAGCGGGAGTTGAGGAGCAGTTCTTC. Its translation is CASSAGLAGVEEQFF.

The chain uses TRBV7-6 and TRBJ2-7, with 7 bases that match TRBD2. In germline, CDR1 is SGHVS, CDR2 FNYEAQ. The CDR3 contains 15 residues. V shed 5 bases and J 1 base; nucleotides not matched to a gene: 8. The CDR3, as DNA: TGTGCCAGCAGCCTGGGGGTAGCGGGTTCCTACGAGCAGTACTTC. Protein product: CASSLGVAGSYEQYF.

V usage is TRBV10-3 and J usage is TRBJ2-5; tentative D call: TRBD1 (5 bases). The end of the DNA aligns better with TRBJ2-7, so the J call may be wrong. Germline CDR1 is ENHRY and CDR2 is SYGVKD. The CDR3 is 14 residues long. CDR3 DNA sequence: TGTGCCATCAGTGAGCTGGCAGGGCTGGTCGAGCAGTACTTC. Translated: CAISELAGLVEQYF.

A remark on this clone: Other DNA sequences of this sample code for an identical CDR3. V and J are TRBV6-5 and TRBJ2-2, with TRBD2 matching 7 bases. The V segment lost 0 bases and the J segment 2 bases; nucleotides outside the gene matches: 0. This CDR3 is 15 amino acids long. The germline V gene encodes CDR1 MNHEY and CDR2 SVGAGI. The CDR3 nucleotides are TGTGCCAGCAGTTACTCGGGACTAAACACCGGGGAGCTGTTTTTT. It specifies CASSYSGLNTGELFF.

The rearrangement joins TRBV15 to TRBJ1-2; no definite D call. Between the trimmed V and J ends, which lost 6 bases and 4 bases, there was a span of 18 bases. The CDR3 consists of 15 residues. CDR1 is LNHNV and CDR2 is YYDKDF in the germline V gene (reference sequence). CDR3 nucleotides: TGTGCCACCAGTACGCGGGGTAGGACCCTCTATGGCTACACCTTC. It specifies CATSTRGRTLYGYTF.

J is TRBJ2-1 and V is TRBV28, with a tentative D call TRBD2 (6 bases). The CDR3 is 13 residues long. Looked up from germline, CDR1 is MDHEN and CDR2 is SYDVKM. V lost 10 bases, J lost 4 bases, and 14 bases lay in between. The CDR3 bases are TGTGCCACCAAGGGCGGGACTTACAATGAGCAGTTCTTC. Translation: CATKGGTYNEQFF.

This clone showed up just once. The chain joins TRBV4-1 to TRBJ2-7; D uncertain. The V and J ends lost 0 bases and 4 bases respectively, with 10 bases between them. CDR1 is MGHRA and CDR2 is YSYEKL in the germline V gene. CDR3 length: 14 amino acids. The CDR3 here is CASSQDRPEYEQYF. The DNA for the CDR3 is TGCGCCAGCAGCCAAGATCGGCCCGAATACGAGCAGTACTTC.